This record covers a single T cell receptor (beta chain). The source of the sample is a study of blood T cell repertoires in COVID-19. Study-wide context: The study drew acute and convalescent COVID-19 samples from the United States, Italy and Spain.

V shed 3 bases and J shed 0 bases, with 14 bases lying between them. The CDR3 is 15 amino acids. The V gene's germline CDR1 is DFQATT and CDR2 SNEGSKA (reference sequence). Authors' methods: Quantification of nucleated cells was approximated via reference gene primer amplification. Clones were read by immunoSEQ multiplex PCR, and TCRdb kept only the in-frame ones, dropping some. Clone size and V and J calls were adopted from that table, with D and trimming inferred from the DNA. The repertoire holds 35,000 to 50,000 clones, with roughly nine tenths as singletons. The V gene is TRBV20-1, the J gene TRBJ1-1; the D gene is possibly TRBD1 (6 bases). Sequencing was done on a sample of peripheral blood. The receptor was derived from a middle-aged man with active COVID-19. CDR3 DNA sequence: TGCAGTGCTAGTTGGGGGGGCAGGATGAACACTGAAGCTTTCTTT. This sequence encodes CSASWGGRMNTEAFF.